This T cell receptor (beta chain) emerged from a study of T cell responses to AZD1222 COVID-19 vaccine. This CDR3 comprises 13 residues. Germline CDR1 reads SGDLS; CDR2 reads YYNGEE. V lost 7 bases and J 3 bases, leaving 13 bases between the germline ends. Produced via immunoSEQ multiplex PCR; TCRdb's table is partial and in-frame only. The table lists 70,000 to 100,000 clones, 92% of them singletons, with 3.1% in the top ten. About this clone itself: The antigen is undetermined.

Pooling covered second doses at about 4 or about 12 weeks. The study, taken as a whole, reports: Repertoire sampling was restricted to post-peak T cell response timepoints. Clonal diversity was possibly underestimated, and the donors were mostly white British, with more females.

The TCR was taken from an adult who received the AZD1222 COVID-19 vaccine. V usage is TRBV9 and J usage is TRBJ1-2; D is uncertain. The sample here was peripheral blood, taken 28 days after the second AZD1222 dose. The CDR3 region is CASVPVRDYGYTF. DNA for the CDR3: TGTGCCAGCGTCCCCGTAAGGGACTATGGCTACACCTTC. The variable domain in full, with the rest retrieved from reference TRBV9 and TRBJ1-2, is DSGVTQTPKHLITATGQRVTLRCSPRSGDLSVYWYQQSLDQGLQFLIQYYNGEERAKGNILERFSAQQFPDLHSELNLSSLELGDSALYFCASVPVRDYGYTFGSGTRLTVV.